Below, 14 T cell receptor beta chains from the same sample are listed, as sequenced in a study of shared clonotypes between healthy human individuals. The data were produced by immunoSEQ multiplex PCR, yet TCRdb's version contains in-frame clones alone and is incomplete. The sample records about 1,500,000 clones, 95% to 97% being singletons. Sequenced material: naive CD4+ T cells sorted from blood. Specified subset: CD45RA+ positively selected. These receptors all come from a man aged 30-40 years in good health.

The genes are TRBV6-4 and TRBJ1-2; no reliable D call. Looked up from germline, CDR1 is MRHNA and CDR2 is SNTAGT. V lost 3 bases to trimming and J lost 4 bases, with 15 bases between them. This CDR3 is built from 15 residues. The CDR3 coding sequence is TGTGCCAGCAGTGATGAACGTTCGGGATTCTATGGCTACACCTTC. This sequence encodes CASSDERSGFYGYTF.

The chain joins TRBV18 to TRBJ1-1, with D maybe TRBD1 (6 bases). CDR1 and CDR2 from the germline V gene are KGHSH and LQKENI. V lost 3 bases to trimming and J lost 4 bases, with 12 bases between them. The CDR3 contains 14 residues. CDR3 protein: CASSPVTGFTEAFF. The CDR3 bases are TGTGCCAGCTCACCTGTAACAGGGTTCACTGAAGCTTTCTTT.

The count of this clone is one. The chain has TRBV30 and TRBJ1-2; D not certain. CDR3 size: 11 residues. CDR1 GTSNPN and CDR2 SVGIG come from the germline V gene (reference sequence). Trimming shortened V by 3 bases and J by 4 bases, and 6 bases separated the two germline ends. The DNA of the CDR3 is TGTGCCTGGAGGCAGATCTATGGCTACACCTTC. Its translation: CAWRQIYGYTF.

V is TRBV5-1 and J is TRBJ2-1, with TRBD2 matching 7 bases. The CDR3 is 16 amino acids. Per germline, CDR1 SGHRS and CDR2 YFSETQ. J lost 2 bases, V lost 0 bases, and 5 bases had no gene match. CDR3 loop: CASSLGSLAAYNEQFF. CDR3 nucleotide sequence: TGCGCCAGCAGCTTGGGGTCCCTAGCGGCCTACAATGAGCAGTTCTTC.

Concerning this clone itself: Other nucleotide sequences in the sample specify the same CDR3. V is TRBV5-4 and J is TRBJ2-3, with a possible D match to TRBD2 (5 bases). The CDR3 loop spans 14 amino acids. The germline gives CDR1 SGHNT, CDR2 YYREEE (reference sequence). V dropped 1 base and J dropped 2 bases, with 8 bases sitting between them. CDR3 nucleotide sequence: TGTGCCAGCAGCTTGAGAGGGAACACAGATACGCAGTATTTT. It specifies CASSLRGNTDTQYF.

This chain connects TRBV7-3 to TRBJ2-2; maybe TRBD1 (5 bases). The CDR3 extends over 12 amino acids. Between the trimmed V and J ends, which lost 5 bases and 5 bases, there was a span of 6 bases. Germline V lookup: CDR1 SGHTA, CDR2 FQGTGA. The chain's CDR3 is CASSHRTGELFF. As DNA, the CDR3 is TGTGCCAGCAGCCACAGGACCGGGGAGCTGTTTTTT. The whole variable domain, filled in from reference TRBV7-3 and TRBJ2-2, reads GAGVSQTPSNKVTEKGKYVELRCDPISGHTALYWYRQSLGQGPEFLIYFQGTGAADDSGLPNDRFFAVRPEGSVSTLKIQRTERGDSAVYLCASSHRTGELFFGEGSRLTVL.

The chain recombines TRBV21-1 with TRBJ2-7. TRBV21-1 is assigned pseudogene status. The CDR3 extends over 12 amino acids. The CDR3 loop reads CAHTGQLYEQYF. CDR3 nucleotide sequence: TGTGCTCATACCGGGCAACTCTACGAGCAGTACTTC.

This rearrangement joins TRBV10-3 to TRBJ2-3; 11 nucleotides align to TRBD1. With V trimmed by 5 bases and J by 3 bases, 4 bases remained unmatched. The CDR3 spans 15 residues. The germline V gene has CDR1 ENHRY and CDR2 SYGVKD. The CDR3 loop reads CAISLDRGLTDTQYF. DNA of the CDR3: TGTGCCATCAGTTTGGACAGGGGGCTTACAGATACGCAGTATTTT.

The table lists this clone with a count of one. The J gene is TRBJ2-5, the V gene TRBV6-5; D could derive from TRBD1 or TRBD2 (6 bases each). Trimming shortened V by 0 bases and J by 9 bases, and 17 bases separated the two germline ends. The CDR3 contains 15 residues. The germline V gene has CDR1 MNHEY and CDR2 SVGAGI. CDR3 sequence: CASSYSRDKQGAQYF. The CDR3 nucleotides are TGTGCCAGCAGTTACTCGCGGGACAAGCAAGGGGCCCAGTACTTC.

This chain connects TRBV7-9 to TRBJ2-7; 10 nucleotides align to TRBD2. The CDR3 runs to 17 residues. CDR1 and CDR2 (germline): SEHNR, FQNEAQ (reference sequence). V lost 1 base to trimming and J lost 6 bases; unmatched junction nucleotides: 12. CDR3 bases: TGTGCCAGCAGCTTAGGGGCTCTAGCGGGAGCCGTCGGCGAGCAGTACTTC. It translates to CASSLGALAGAVGEQYF.

The chain has TRBV28 and TRBJ2-7, with D perhaps TRBD1 (6 bases). There are 18 residues in the CDR3. Germline loops: CDR1 MDHEN, CDR2 SYDVKM. V was cut by 3 bases and J by 2 bases, with 23 bases left in between. The DNA of the CDR3 is TGTGCCAGCAGTTTCCCCCATAAGAGCGGACAGAAAACCTACGAGCAGTACTTC. This gives the protein CASSFPHKSGQKTYEQYF.

This sequence joins TRBV19 and TRBJ1-1; D remains ambiguous. V dropped 6 bases and J dropped 4 bases, with 12 bases sitting between them. Germline CDR1 and CDR2: LNHDA and SQIVND (reference sequence). CDR3 size: 13 residues. The chain's CDR3 is CASRKTATTEAFF. CDR3 DNA: TGTGCCAGTAGGAAAACGGCGACCACTGAAGCTTTCTTT.

In this sample, this clone turned up once. The rearrangement joins TRBV5-4 to TRBJ1-1, with 11 positions matching TRBD1. The germline gives CDR1 SGHNT, CDR2 YYREEE (reference sequence). The CDR3 is 16 residues long. V dropped 4 bases and J dropped 5; count of bases not matched to a gene: 10. CDR3: CASSAGTGGLRTEAFF. In nucleotides, the CDR3 is TGTGCCAGCAGCGCCGGGACAGGGGGTCTTCGTACTGAAGCTTTCTTT.

The V call is TRBV5-4, the J call TRBJ2-7, with TRBD2 matching over 10 bases. V lost 2 bases to trimming and J lost 3 bases; unmatched junction nucleotides: 5. CDR1 SGHNT and CDR2 YYREEE come from the germline V gene (reference sequence). CDR3 length: 15 residues. The CDR3 protein is CASSFWLAGVYEQYF. The CDR3 region has the DNA TGTGCCAGCAGCTTCTGGCTAGCGGGAGTCTACGAGCAGTACTTC.